Described below is a single T cell receptor (beta chain) sequence and its context. Other DNA sequences in the same sample also yield this CDR3. The protocol was immunoSEQ multiplex PCR, while the TCRdb copy is restricted to in-frame clones and leaves out a portion. This sample has 100,000 or so clones, with approximately 90% found just once. CDR1 and CDR2 from the germline V gene are SNHLY and FYNNEI. There are 14 residues in the CDR3. The trim removed 4 bases at V and 0 bases at J, leaving 2 bases unmatched. This entry comes from a study of OX40 agonist ivuxolimab in advanced cancers. This TCR was sampled from an adult with an advanced solid tumor such as melanoma, head and neck, liver or kidney cancer. This material consisted of CD4+ or CD8+ T cells sorted from blood, taken in a trial of the OX40 agonist ivuxolimab. This chain joins TRBV2 and TRBJ1-1; 7 bases map to TRBD1. Here the CDR3 reads CASSGQGLNTEAFF. CDR3 sequence (DNA): TGTGCCAGCAGTGGACAGGGTTTGAACACTGAAGCTTTCTTT.